The 26 T cell receptor beta chains presented below share a single source sample, sequenced in a study of blood T cell repertoires in COVID-19. Method: immunoSEQ multiplex PCR; TCRdb's copy keeps in-frame clones and lacks some. The sample lists 100,000 to 150,000 clones; about four fifths were seen once. The sequenced sample was peripheral blood. These receptor sequences come from a woman in her forties or fifties with acute or convalescent COVID-19.

Written as DNA, the CDR3 is TGTGCCAGCAGTTCATCCGGGTTGGGGACCGGGGGAGATACGCAGTATTTT. Translation: CASSSSGLGTGGDTQYF. The chain joins TRBV28 to TRBJ2-3; tentative D call: TRBD2 (6 bases). Trimming removed 4 bases from V and 5 bases from J, with 22 bases in between. Germline CDR1 is MDHEN and CDR2 is SYDVKM. The CDR3 extends over 17 amino acids.

V is TRBV18 and J is TRBJ2-1; D gene uncertain. CDR3 length: 16 amino acids. Trimming took 2 bases from V and 2 from J, leaving 13 bases between them. From germline, CDR1 is KGHSH and CDR2 LQKENI. Written as DNA, the CDR3 is TGTGCCAGCTCACCAAGCCGAGAGCCCCCCTACAATGAGCAGTTCTTC. As protein: CASSPSREPPYNEQFF.

V and J are TRBV12-3 or TRBV12-4 and TRBJ2-1, with 13 nucleotides matching TRBD2. Losses at the gene ends were 8 bases for V and 9 bases for J; bases not matched to a gene: 4. There are 13 residues in the CDR3. The CDR3 protein is CASRLAGGLEQFF. DNA for the CDR3: TGTGCCAGCCGACTAGCGGGGGGTCTTGAGCAGTTCTTC.

The chain is built from TRBV7-2 and TRBJ1-5; D remains unclear. V shed 2 bases and J shed 0 bases, with 17 bases lying between them. Germline CDR1 is SGHTA and CDR2 is FQGNSA. This CDR3 region has 18 residues. The chain's CDR3 is CASSLSQFRGRSNQPQHF. CDR3 in DNA: TGTGCCAGCAGCTTATCTCAATTCAGAGGGCGTAGCAATCAGCCCCAGCATTTT.

This chain connects TRBV24-1 to TRBJ2-3; D not resolved. Germline values: CDR1 KGHDR, CDR2 SFDVKD. This CDR3 spans 13 amino acids. The ends were cut back, 9 bases at V and 0 bases at J, with 9 bases in the middle. The CDR3 DNA is TGTGCCACCCGACACTCTAGCACAGATACGCAGTATTTT. It specifies CATRHSSTDTQYF.

This clone appeared a few times. J is TRBJ1-6 and V is TRBV19; D not resolved. This CDR3 has 13 amino acids. CDR1 is LNHDA and CDR2 is SQIVND in the germline V gene (reference sequence). Trimming pared 1 base from V and 10 bases from J, leaving 8 bases between. CDR3 sequence reads: CASSIGQQSPLHF. DNA for the CDR3: TGTGCCAGTAGTATAGGACAACAATCACCCCTCCACTTT.

The chain's CDR3 is CASSSLTGHYNEQFF. In DNA form, the CDR3 reads TGTGCCAGCAGCTCTCTGACAGGACACTACAATGAGCAGTTCTTC. J is TRBJ2-1 and V is TRBV5-6; D is possibly TRBD1 (6 bases). V was clipped by 3 bases and J by 3 bases, with 13 bases between them. The germline V gene has CDR1 SGHDT and CDR2 YYEEEE. CDR3 length: 15 residues.

The V call is TRBV19, the J call TRBJ2-7, with D possibly matching TRBD2 (5 bases). This CDR3 has 15 residues. Trimming left V 5 bases short and J 3 bases short, with 17 bases between. CDR1 is LNHDA, CDR2 SQIVND, per germline (reference sequence). Here the CDR3 DNA reads TGTGCCAGTAGTTCCCGCGGAGGAGTGAACTACGAGCAGTACTTC. Translating it yields CASSSRGGVNYEQYF.

The chain joins TRBV3-1 (or the pseudogene TRBV3-2) to TRBJ1-5; TRBD1 matches at 12 bases. V lost 4 bases to trimming and J lost 11 bases; unmatched junction nucleotides: 6. CDR1 is LGHDT, CDR2 YNNKEL, per germline (reference sequence). The CDR3 totals 14 residues. In DNA form, the CDR3 reads TGTGCCAGCAGCCCCGGGACAGGGGGCAGGTCCCAGCATTTT. Encoded protein: CASSPGTGGRSQHF.

This clone has only a few counts. The chain links TRBV5-6 to TRBJ2-7, with 9 bases lining up with TRBD1. CDR1 is SGHDT, CDR2 YYEEEE, per germline. This CDR3 is 16 amino acids long. V shed 0 bases and J 6 bases; nucleotides not matched to a gene: 10. CDR3 sequence (DNA): TGTGCCAGCAGCTTGGTTGGGGGACAGGGACTACTCGAGCAGTACTTC. Translating gives CASSLVGGQGLLEQYF.

The CDR3 loop reads CASSFTTGQGNTGELFF. In DNA form, the CDR3 reads TGTGCCAGTAGTTTTACGACGGGACAGGGGAACACCGGGGAGCTGTTTTTT. This chain joins TRBV19 and TRBJ2-2, with 9 nucleotides matching TRBD1. CDR3 length: 17 residues. CDR1 LNHDA and CDR2 SQIVND come from the germline V gene (reference sequence). With V trimmed by 5 bases and J by 1 base, 8 bases remained unmatched.

The V gene is TRBV6-6, the J gene TRBJ2-1; TRBD2 is a possible D gene (5 bases). The CDR3 spans 12 residues. The germline V gene encodes CDR1 MNHNY and CDR2 SVGAGI (reference sequence). With 7 bases removed from V and 7 bases from J, the gap between germline ends came to 11 bases. The CDR3 bases are TGTGCCAGCACACGACGGGATAATGAGCAGTTCTTC. It encodes CASTRRDNEQFF.

The chain carries TRBV5-1 and TRBJ2-4; D is uncertain. V dropped 4 bases and J dropped 8 bases, with 7 bases sitting between them. The CDR3 sequence is 11 residues long. Germline CDR1 and CDR2: SGHRS and YFSETQ. The CDR3 loop is CASSGADIQYF. The CDR3 DNA sequence: TGCGCCAGCAGCGGCGCGGACATTCAGTACTTC.

The chain is built from TRBV5-4 and TRBJ1-2, with 7 nucleotides matching TRBD1. Germline V gene sequence: CDR1 SGHNT, CDR2 YYREEE (reference sequence). The CDR3 contains 15 residues. J gave up 4 bases and V 1 base, and 7 bases lay outside the gene matches. For the CDR3, the DNA is TGTGCCAGCAGCTTGAAGTGGGACAGCGCCTATGGCTACACCTTC. Its translation is CASSLKWDSAYGYTF.

The chain links TRBV2 to TRBJ2-1; D gene unclear. Trimming took off 6 bases at V and 5 bases at J, with 5 bases between the two ends. Germline CDR1 reads SNHLY; CDR2 reads FYNNEI. The CDR3 extends over 11 amino acids. CDR3 residues: CASSLHNEQFF. The CDR3, as DNA: TGTGCCAGCAGCCTCCACAATGAGCAGTTCTTC.

V is TRBV12-2 and J is TRBJ2-6; whether TRBD1, the table's D call, matches the DNA was not checked. TRBV12-2 is noted as a pseudogene. The CDR3 extends over 17 amino acids. This CDR3 reads CASRFTGQVSGANVLTF. The CDR3 DNA sequence: TGTGCAAGTCGCTTTACCGGACAGGTCTCTGGGGCCAACGTCCTGACTTTC.

The chain employs TRBV3-1 (or the pseudogene TRBV3-2) and TRBJ2-7; maybe TRBD2 (5 bases). The CDR3 is 14 residues long. The germline gives CDR1 LGHDT, CDR2 YNNKEL (reference sequence). The V and J ends lost 5 bases and 7 bases respectively, with 18 bases between them. Written as DNA, the CDR3 is TGTGCCAGCAGCTGGGCCGGGGAGTTTATTGAGCAGTACTTC. This sequence encodes CASSWAGEFIEQYF.

The chain combines TRBV5-1 with TRBJ1-2; 7 nucleotides match TRBD1. The CDR3 spans 13 residues. V was clipped by 5 bases and J by 2 bases; unmatched bases: 3. Germline V gene data show CDR1 as SGHRS and CDR2 as YFSETQ. CDR3 protein: CASSQGGNYGYTF. DNA for the CDR3: TGCGCCAGCAGTCAGGGGGGAAACTATGGCTACACCTTC.

This clone appeared once. This chain uses TRBV2 with TRBJ1-2; TRBD1 agrees at 11 bases. This CDR3 is 14 amino acids long. CDR1 and CDR2 (germline): SNHLY, FYNNEI. The ends lost 6 bases at V and 7 bases at J; junction bases unmatched: 7. The CDR3 reads CASRPGQGVGGYTF. CDR3 nucleotide sequence: TGTGCCAGCAGACCGGGACAGGGGGTTGGTGGCTACACCTTC. Using reference TRBV2 and TRBJ1-2 for the parts outside the CDR3, the full variable domain is EPEVTQTPSHQVTQMGQEVILRCVPISNHLYFYWYRQILGQKVEFLVSFYNNEISEKSEIFDDQFSVERPDGSNFTLKIRSTKLEDSAMYFCASRPGQGVGGYTFGSGTRLTVV.

The chain recombines TRBV27 with TRBJ2-1, with 7 bases that match TRBD1. J was trimmed by 4 bases and V by 0 bases; bases with no gene match: 0. The CDR3 length is 14 residues. Germline V gene sequence: CDR1 MNHEY, CDR2 SMNVEV (reference sequence). CDR3 in amino acids: CASSLSGQYNEQFF. CDR3 in DNA: TGTGCCAGCAGTTTATCGGGACAGTACAATGAGCAGTTCTTC.

The chain combines TRBV5-1 with TRBJ1-1, with D unclear. In germline, CDR1 is SGHRS, CDR2 YFSETQ. The length of the CDR3 is 13 residues. With 4 bases removed from V and 5 bases from J, the gap between germline ends came to 12 bases. The DNA of the CDR3 is TGCGCCAGCAGCCTCAGCGGTCATACTGAAGCTTTCTTT. Its protein product is CASSLSGHTEAFF.

The chain employs TRBV11-2 and TRBJ2-5; possibly TRBD1 for D (6 bases). This CDR3 is built from 13 residues. Germline V lookup: CDR1 SGHAT, CDR2 FQNNGV. The germline V and J ends were trimmed by 5 bases and 5 bases, with 12 bases remaining between them. The CDR3 region has the DNA TGTGCCAGCAGCGGGGCTCAGGGGGAGACCCAGTACTTC. Amino acid sequence: CASSGAQGETQYF. Drawing the rest from reference TRBV11-2 and TRBJ2-5, the complete variable domain is EAGVAQSPRYKIIEKRQSVAFWCNPISGHATLYWYQQILGQGPKLLIQFQNNGVVDDSQLPKDRFSAERLKGVDSTLKIQPAKLEDSAVYLCASSGAQGETQYFGPGTRLLVL.

DNA for the CDR3: TGTGCCAGCAGCTTAGTTTCTCAGTTGGATCAGCCCCAGCATTTT. Translating it yields CASSLVSQLDQPQHF. The chain links TRBV7-2 to TRBJ1-5, with D hard to call. The length of the CDR3 is 15 residues. In germline, CDR1 is SGHTA, CDR2 FQGNSA. V lost 1 base, J lost 5 bases, and 12 bases lay in between.

The chain is built from TRBV27 and TRBJ2-3; TRBD2 aligns across 11 bases. CDR1 MNHEY and CDR2 SMNVEV come from the germline V gene (reference sequence). The V segment lost 5 bases and the J segment 4 bases; nucleotides outside the gene matches: 8. The CDR3 covers 16 residues. CDR3 residues: CASSPYSGGASDTQYF. The DNA of the CDR3 is TGTGCCAGCAGTCCCTATAGCGGGGGGGCTTCAGATACGCAGTATTTT.

CDR3 amino acids: CASSLEAGNNSPLHF. The CDR3 DNA sequence: TGCGCCAGCAGCTTGGAAGCAGGGAATAATTCACCCCTCCACTTT. The chain couples TRBV5-1 to TRBJ1-6; D possibly corresponds to TRBD1 (5 bases). This CDR3 region has 15 residues. The V end lost 0 bases, the J end lost 5 bases, and 9 bases lay between the germline ends. Germline-derived CDR1 and CDR2 are SGHRS and YFSETQ.

The V call is TRBV30, the J call TRBJ2-2; 9 bases match TRBD2. The CDR3 covers 14 residues. Germline trimming cut 1 base from V and 7 bases from J; bases unmatched to any gene: 4. Germline V gene lookup returns CDR1 GTSNPN and CDR2 SVGIG (reference sequence). CDR3 bases: TGTGCCTGGAGTGGCGGGGGGGCAGGCGGGGAGCTGTTTTTT. Amino acids: CAWSGGGAGGELFF.